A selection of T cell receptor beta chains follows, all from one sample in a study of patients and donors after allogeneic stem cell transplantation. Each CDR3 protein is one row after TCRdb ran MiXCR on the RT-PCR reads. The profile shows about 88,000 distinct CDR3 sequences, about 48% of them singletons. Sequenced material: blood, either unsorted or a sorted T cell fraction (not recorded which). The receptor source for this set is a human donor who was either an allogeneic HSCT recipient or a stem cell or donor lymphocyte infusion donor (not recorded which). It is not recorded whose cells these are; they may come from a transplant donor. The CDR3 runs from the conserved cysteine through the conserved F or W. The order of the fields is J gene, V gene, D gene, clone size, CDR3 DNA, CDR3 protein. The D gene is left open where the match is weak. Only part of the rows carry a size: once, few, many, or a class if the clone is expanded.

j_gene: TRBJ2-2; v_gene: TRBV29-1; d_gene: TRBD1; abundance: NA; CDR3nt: TGCAGCGTTGCACGAACGATGGACAGGGCGAACACCGGGGAGCTGTTTTTT; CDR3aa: CSVARTMDRANTGELFF
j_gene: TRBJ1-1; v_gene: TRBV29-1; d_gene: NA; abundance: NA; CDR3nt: TGCAGCGTTGAACTTATCGCTGAAGCTTTCTTT; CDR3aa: CSVELIAEAFF
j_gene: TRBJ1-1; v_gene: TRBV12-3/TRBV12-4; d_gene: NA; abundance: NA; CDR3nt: TGTGCCAGCAGTTTCCCCCACGGGGCAGGACCGACTGAAGCTTTCTTT; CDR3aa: CASSFPHGAGPTEAFF
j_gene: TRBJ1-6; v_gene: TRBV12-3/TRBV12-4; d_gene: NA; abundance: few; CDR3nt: TGTGCCAGCAGTTTTTCTGTCTCCTATAATTCACCCCTCCACTTT; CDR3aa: CASSFSVSYNSPLHF
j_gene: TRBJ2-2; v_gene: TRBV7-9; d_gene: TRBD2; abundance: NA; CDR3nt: TGTGCCAGCAGCTCTAAAGCGGGAGCGAGGCTAACCGGGGAGCTGTTTTTT; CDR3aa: CASSSKAGARLTGELFF
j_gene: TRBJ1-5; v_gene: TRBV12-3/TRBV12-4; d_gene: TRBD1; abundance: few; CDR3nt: TGTGCCAGCAGTTTAGGGGGACAGGCGAATCAGCCCCAGCATTTT; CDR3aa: CASSLGGQANQPQHF
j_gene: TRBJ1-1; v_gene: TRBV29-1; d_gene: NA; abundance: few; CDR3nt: TGCAGCGTTGCAGACAGTCCAAACACTGAAGCTTTCTTT; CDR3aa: CSVADSPNTEAFF
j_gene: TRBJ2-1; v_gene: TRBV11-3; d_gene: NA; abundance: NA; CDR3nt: TGTGCCAGCAGCTTCACGGGATACAATGAGCAGTTCTTC; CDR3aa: CASSFTGYNEQFF
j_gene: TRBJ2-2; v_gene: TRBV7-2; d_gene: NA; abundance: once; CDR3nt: TGTGCCAGCAGCTTTTTAGCGCAACTCGCGAACACCGGGGAGCTGTTTTTT; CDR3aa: CASSFLAQLANTGELFF
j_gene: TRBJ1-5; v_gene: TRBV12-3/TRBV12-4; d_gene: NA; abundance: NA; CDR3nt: TGTGCCAGCAGTCACGGAGATCAGCCCCAGCATTTT; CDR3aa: CASSHGDQPQHF
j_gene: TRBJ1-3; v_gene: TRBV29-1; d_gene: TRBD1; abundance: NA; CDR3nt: TGCAGCGTTGCCCGGGACAGGGTTGACACCATATATTTT; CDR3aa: CSVARDRVDTIYF
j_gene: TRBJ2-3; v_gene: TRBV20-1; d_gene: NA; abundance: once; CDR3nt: TGCAGTGCTAGGGCTGGACTCCAGGATACGCAGTATTTT; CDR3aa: CSARAGLQDTQYF
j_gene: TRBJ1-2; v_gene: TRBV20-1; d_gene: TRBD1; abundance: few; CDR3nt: TGCAGTGCTAGAGGGGACAGAAACTATGGCTACACCTTC; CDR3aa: CSARGDRNYGYTF
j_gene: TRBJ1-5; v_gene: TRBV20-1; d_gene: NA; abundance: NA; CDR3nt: TGCAGTGCTAGAGATCACCTTAACAGGGAGAGGGATCAGCCCCAGCATTTT; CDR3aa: CSARDHLNRERDQPQHF
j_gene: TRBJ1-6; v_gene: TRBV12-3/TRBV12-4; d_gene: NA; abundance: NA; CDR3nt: TGTGCCAGCAGTTTAGAGGGACTGTCGAATTCACCCCTCCACTTT; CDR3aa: CASSLEGLSNSPLHF
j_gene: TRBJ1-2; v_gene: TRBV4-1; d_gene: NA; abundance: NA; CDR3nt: TGCGCCAGCAGCCAGGGCTTGACAGACGCTTATGGCTACACCTTC; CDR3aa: CASSQGLTDAYGYTF
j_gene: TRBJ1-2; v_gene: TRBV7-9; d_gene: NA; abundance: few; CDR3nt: TGTGCCAGCAGCCCCGTAGTTCGCTATGGCTACACCTTC; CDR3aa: CASSPVVRYGYTF
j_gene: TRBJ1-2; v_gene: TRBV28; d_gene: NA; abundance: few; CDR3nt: TGTGCCAGCACAGAACTCCTAATGGGCTATGGCTACACCTTC; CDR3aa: CASTELLMGYGYTF
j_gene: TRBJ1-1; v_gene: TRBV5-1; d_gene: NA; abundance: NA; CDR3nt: TGCGCCAGCAGCACACAGGGCTCCATGAACACTGAAGCTTTCTTT; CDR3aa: CASSTQGSMNTEAFF
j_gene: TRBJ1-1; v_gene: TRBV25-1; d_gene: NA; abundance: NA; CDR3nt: TGTGCCAGCAGTGAATGGTGGGGTGCTGAAGCTTTCTTT; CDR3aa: CASSEWWGAEAFF
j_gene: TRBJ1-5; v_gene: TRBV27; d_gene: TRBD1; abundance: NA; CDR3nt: TGTGCCAGCAGGCAAGACAGGGTGGGTCCCAATCAGCCCCAGCATTTT; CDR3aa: CASRQDRVGPNQPQHF
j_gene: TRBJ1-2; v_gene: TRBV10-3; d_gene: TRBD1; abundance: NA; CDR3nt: TGTGCCATCAGTCACACCCTCCTCGACAGGGGAGGGGATGGCTACACCTTC; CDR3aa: CAISHTLLDRGGDGYTF
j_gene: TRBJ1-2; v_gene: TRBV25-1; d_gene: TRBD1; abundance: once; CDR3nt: TGTGCCAGCAGTGAAAACAGCGGGACAGGGTTCGGCTACACCTTC; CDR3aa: CASSENSGTGFGYTF
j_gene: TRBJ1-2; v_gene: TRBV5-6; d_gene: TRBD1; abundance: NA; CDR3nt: TGTGCCAGCAGCTTGGCTGGGACAGATTATGGCTACACCTTC; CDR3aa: CASSLAGTDYGYTF
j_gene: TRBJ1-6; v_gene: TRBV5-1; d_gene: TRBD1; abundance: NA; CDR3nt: TGCGCCAGCAGCAGAGGGGACAGCGACTATTCACCCCTCCACTTT; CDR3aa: CASSRGDSDYSPLHF
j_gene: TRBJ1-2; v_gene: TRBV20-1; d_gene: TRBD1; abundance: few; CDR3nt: TGCAGTGCTACAAGGGGACAGGGAGGTGGCTACACCTTC; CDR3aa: CSATRGQGGGYTF